One T cell receptor beta chain is described in this entry. The antigen is unknown. This sample is drawn from a study of OX40 agonist ivuxolimab in advanced cancers. Notes on the study in general: Relative to CD4+, CD8+ T cells held more expanded clones on average. Antigen targets of the expanded peripheral T cells went undetermined.

Trimming pared 4 bases from V and 3 bases from J, leaving 15 bases between. Germline CDR1 SEHNR, CDR2 FQNEAQ (reference sequence). This CDR3 has 15 residues. Method: immunoSEQ multiplex PCR; TCRdb's copy keeps in-frame clones and lacks some. Seen here are around 70,000 clones, roughly 80% observed once, and the top ten hold 6% to 8%. The V gene is TRBV7-9, the J gene TRBJ1-1, with a tentative D call TRBD1 (6 bases). This material consisted of CD4+ or CD8+ T cells sorted from blood, taken in a trial of the OX40 agonist ivuxolimab. This TCR was sampled from an adult with an advanced solid tumor such as melanoma, head and neck, liver or kidney cancer. This CDR3 is CASSSEPTGHTEAFF. The CDR3 DNA follows: TGTGCCAGCAGCTCCGAACCAACAGGGCACACTGAAGCTTTCTTT. Based on the CDR3 plus reference TRBV7-9 and TRBJ1-1, the full variable domain is DTGVSQNPRHKITKRGQNVTFRCDPISEHNRLYWYRQTLGQGPEFLTYFQNEAQLEKSRLLSDRFSAERPKGSFSTLEIQRTEQGDSAMYLCASSSEPTGHTEAFFGQGTRLTVV.